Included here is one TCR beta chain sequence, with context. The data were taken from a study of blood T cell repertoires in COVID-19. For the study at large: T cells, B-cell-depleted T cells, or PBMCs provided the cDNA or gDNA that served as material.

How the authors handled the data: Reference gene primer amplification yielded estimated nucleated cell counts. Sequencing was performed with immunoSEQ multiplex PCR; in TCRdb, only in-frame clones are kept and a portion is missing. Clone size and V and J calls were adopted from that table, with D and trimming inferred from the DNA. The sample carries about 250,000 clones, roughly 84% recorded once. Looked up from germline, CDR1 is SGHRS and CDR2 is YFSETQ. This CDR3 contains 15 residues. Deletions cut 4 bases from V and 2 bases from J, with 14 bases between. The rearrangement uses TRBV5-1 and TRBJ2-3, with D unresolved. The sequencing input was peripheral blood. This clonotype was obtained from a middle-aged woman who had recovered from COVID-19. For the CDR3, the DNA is TGCGCCAGCAGCGACACATTCCAATCCACAGATACGCAGTATTTT. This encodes CASSDTFQSTDTQYF.